The 11 T cell receptor beta chains presented below share a single source sample, sequenced in a study of blood T cell repertoires in COVID-19. The table came from immunoSEQ multiplex PCR; TCRdb's copy has only in-frame clones and leaves some out. The repertoire holds 100,000 to 120,000 clones, over 75% seen once, with 4% to 5% in the top ten. Sequenced material: peripheral blood. The receptor source for this set is a man aged 50 to 60 with acute or convalescent COVID-19.

The rearrangement links TRBV29-1 to TRBJ2-5; D is possibly TRBD1 (7 bases). CDR1 SQVTM and CDR2 ANQGSEA come from the germline V gene. This CDR3 has 12 residues. V lost 7 bases, J lost 5 bases, and 14 bases lay in between. The DNA for the CDR3 is TGCAGCGGCAGGGGGGTGTTGGAGACCCAGTACTTC. Translating it yields CSGRGVLETQYF. The variable domain in full, with the rest retrieved from reference TRBV29-1 and TRBJ2-5, is SAVISQKPSRDICQRGTSLTIQCQVDSQVTMMFWYRQQPGQSLTLIATANQGSEATYESGFVIDKFPISRPNLTFSTLTVSNMSPEDSSIYLCSGRGVLETQYFGPGTRLLVL.

A single count supports this clone. This chain uses TRBV5-6 with TRBJ1-4; D is unclear. Germline assignment: CDR1 SGHDT and CDR2 YYEEEE. Trimming pared 4 bases from V and 3 bases from J, leaving 4 bases between. This CDR3 contains 12 residues. DNA of the CDR3: TGTGCCAGCAGCGGAGCTAATGAAAAACTGTTTTTT. The encoded protein is CASSGANEKLFF.

This clone was counted a few times. The chain links TRBV5-1 to TRBJ1-6; 9 bases are shared with TRBD1. With V trimmed by 4 bases and J by 10 bases, 9 bases remained unmatched. The CDR3 sequence is 15 residues long. Germline V lookup: CDR1 SGHRS, CDR2 YFSETQ. CDR3 nucleotides: TGCGCCAGCAGCCCCCAGGACAGGGGTGGATCACCCCTCCACTTT. It codes for CASSPQDRGGSPLHF.

J is TRBJ2-5 and V is TRBV14; tentative D call: TRBD1 (5 bases). CDR3 length: 15 residues. Germline CDR1 SGHDN, CDR2 FVKESK. With 0 bases removed from V and 4 bases from J, the gap between germline ends came to 12 bases. CDR3 residues: CASSQDRQGRETQYF. The CDR3 DNA is TGTGCCAGCAGCCAAGATCGTCAGGGTCGAGAGACCCAGTACTTC.

The V call is TRBV2, the J call TRBJ1-6; D ambiguous. V lost 7 bases and J 7 bases, leaving 11 bases between the germline ends. Germline V CDR1 and CDR2: SNHLY, FYNNEI. The CDR3 sequence is 13 residues long. CDR3 sequence: CASIGLRNSPLHF. CDR3 coding DNA: TGTGCCAGCATAGGACTCAGAAATTCACCCCTCCACTTT.

The rearrangement links TRBV27 to TRBJ2-7; 8 bases fit TRBD1. CDR1 is MNHEY and CDR2 is SMNVEV in the germline V gene (reference sequence). The trim removed 5 bases at V and 3 bases at J, leaving 3 bases unmatched. The CDR3 covers 13 residues. The CDR3 region is CASSLGQVYEQYF. The CDR3 region has the DNA TGTGCCAGCAGTCTGGGACAGGTCTACGAGCAGTACTTC.

The chain employs TRBV21-1 and TRBJ1-1; TRBD1, the table's D call, was not compared with the DNA. TRBV21-1 is deemed a pseudogene. This CDR3 has 14 residues. The CDR3, as DNA: TGTGCCAGCAGCAAAGAGGGACAGAACACTGAAGCTTTCTTT. It yields the protein CASSKEGQNTEAFF.

This clone was seen a few times. The chain joins TRBV5-1 to TRBJ1-1; 8 bases fit TRBD1. The CDR3 spans 14 residues. Germline assignment: CDR1 SGHRS and CDR2 YFSETQ. J gave up 1 base and V 6 bases, and 5 bases lay outside the gene matches. The CDR3 nucleotides read TGCGCCAGCACCTACAGGGGGGCGAACACTGAAGCTTTCTTT. Translated: CASTYRGANTEAFF.

The V call is TRBV11-2, the J call TRBJ2-5; weak D call: TRBD2 (6 bases). Germline CDR1 is SGHAT and CDR2 is FQNNGV. V was clipped by 4 bases and J by 4 bases, with 10 bases between them. The CDR3 spans 13 residues. The CDR3 coding sequence is TGTGCCAGCAGCTCGGGGGTAGCAGAGACCCAGTACTTC. This gives the protein CASSSGVAETQYF.

The V and J genes are TRBV15 and TRBJ2-7, with 10 nucleotides matching TRBD2. Per the germline V gene, CDR1 is LNHNV and CDR2 is YYDKDF (reference sequence). The CDR3 runs to 14 residues. V dropped 5 bases and J dropped 0; count of bases not matched to a gene: 1. CDR3 nucleotide sequence: TGTGCCACCAGCTGGACTAGCGGCTCCTACGAGCAGTACTTC. This encodes CATSWTSGSYEQYF. The full variable domain, in which reference TRBV15 and TRBJ2-7 provide the parts outside the CDR3, is DAMVIQNPRYQVTQFGKPVTLSCSQTLNHNVMYWYQQKSSQAPKLLFHYYDKDFNNEADTPDNFQSRRPNTSFCFLDIRSPGLGDTAMYLCATSWTSGSYEQYFGPGTRLTVT.

The V call is TRBV2, the J call TRBJ2-3; 7 bases align to TRBD2. CDR3 size: 15 residues. Trimming cost V 7 bases and J 2 bases; bases outside gene matches: 9. CDR1 is SNHLY, CDR2 FYNNEI, per germline. This chain's CDR3 is CASTPRGRDTDTQYF. In nucleotides, the CDR3 is TGTGCCAGCACCCCCCGGGGGAGGGACACAGATACGCAGTATTTT.